Listed below are T cell receptor beta chains from one sample, sequenced in a study of T cells in Graves' hyperthyroidism and ophthalmopathy. TCRdb re-called the multiplex PCR reads through MiXCR, storing one row per CDR3 protein. The sample holds 370,000 or so distinct CDR3 sequences, just under 25% seen once. Sequences were obtained from blood. These receptors were taken from a man aged 45-60 years with Graves' hyperthyroidism. The CDR3 runs from the conserved cysteine through the conserved F or W. A D gene is named only where the DNA matches it firmly. The listing skips clone size in some rows; elsewhere it reads once, few, many or a size class.

v_call	j_call	d_call	clone_size	cdr3_aa	cdr3_nt
TRBV7-2	TRBJ1-1	-	-	CASSQDRTGFTEAFF	TGTGCCAGCAGCCAAGACCGAACAGGTTTCACTGAAGCTTTCTTT
TRBV7-9	TRBJ2-5	-	few	CASSLGRIPSETQYF	TGTGCCAGCAGCTTAGGCCGCATCCCCTCAGAGACCCAGTACTTC
TRBV30	TRBJ2-7	TRBD2	-	CASAGGREQYF	TGTGCCTCAGCGGGAGGGCGAGAGCAGTACTTC
TRBV12-3/TRBV12-4	TRBJ1-1	-	many	CASSLTGSPEAFF	TGTGCCAGCAGTCTCACAGGGTCCCCTGAAGCTTTCTTT
TRBV6-2/TRBV6-3	TRBJ2-2	-	few	CASSYGLTGELFF	TGTGCCAGCAGTTACGGCCTAACCGGGGAGCTGTTTTTT
TRBV7-3	TRBJ2-2	TRBD2	-	CASSLAGGLSTGELFF	TGTGCCAGCAGCTTAGCGGGGGGGCTGAGCACCGGGGAGCTGTTTTTT
TRBV2	TRBJ1-2	-	few	CASSPPGGYTF	TGTGCCAGCAGTCCCCCCGGGGGCTACACCTTC
TRBV28	TRBJ1-5	-	many	CASSLGQSNQPQHF	TGTGCCAGCAGTCTCGGACAGAGCAATCAGCCCCAGCATTTT
TRBV28	TRBJ2-7	TRBD2	many	CASRPGTRREQYF	TGTGCCAGCAGGCCCGGGACTAGACGCGAGCAGTACTTC
TRBV11-2	TRBJ2-7	TRBD2	many	CASSERLAGSYEQYF	TGTGCCAGCAGCGAACGACTAGCGGGGTCCTACGAGCAGTACTTC
TRBV6-1	TRBJ2-4	-	-	CASSEPRGSFSIQYF	TGTGCCAGCAGTGAACCCAGGGGTTCTTTCTCCATTCAGTACTTC
TRBV15	TRBJ2-3	-	-	CATSSLVVHTDTQYF	TGTGCCACCAGCAGTCTGGTGGTTCACACAGATACGCAGTATTTT
TRBV5-4	TRBJ2-2	-	few	CASSSTAAKGELFF	TGTGCCAGCAGCAGCACAGCGGCCAAAGGGGAGCTGTTTTTT
TRBV7-9	TRBJ2-5	TRBD1	-	CASSYQPGTGGTQYF	TGTGCCAGCAGCTACCAGCCAGGGACAGGGGGAACCCAGTACTTC
TRBV19	TRBJ2-1	-	-	CASSLADPGYNEQFF	TGTGCCAGTAGTCTCGCGGATCCAGGGTACAATGAGCAGTTCTTC
TRBV13	TRBJ2-2	-	few	CASSPGAGYTGELFF	TGTGCCAGCAGCCCTGGGGCGGGGTACACCGGGGAGCTGTTTTTT
TRBV7-3	TRBJ2-5	TRBD1	few	CASSSRQGLETQYF	TGTGCCAGCAGCTCAAGACAGGGGTTGGAGACCCAGTACTTC
TRBV6-2/TRBV6-3	TRBJ1-1	-	many	CASSWARGTEAFF	TGTGCCAGCAGTTGGGCAAGGGGCACTGAAGCTTTCTTT
TRBV12-3/TRBV12-4	TRBJ1-5	-	many	CASSLTGGQGNQPQHF	TGTGCCAGCAGTTTAACGGGTGGGCAGGGTAATCAGCCCCAGCATTTT
TRBV7-3	TRBJ2-1	TRBD2	many	CASSLREASRNEQFF	TGTGCCAGCAGCTTACGGGAGGCCTCGAGGAATGAGCAGTTCTTC
TRBV6-5	TRBJ2-5	TRBD2	-	CASSYSSTSGVETQYF	TGTGCCAGCAGTTACTCGTCGACTAGCGGGGTTGAGACCCAGTACTTC
TRBV7-2	TRBJ2-2	TRBD2	-	CASSLAAGVRTGELFF	TGTGCCAGCAGCTTAGCGGCGGGAGTTCGGACCGGGGAGCTGTTTTTT
TRBV4-1	TRBJ2-7	TRBD1	-	CASSPRTGVGYEQYF	TGCGCCAGCAGCCCGAGGACAGGGGTTGGCTACGAGCAGTACTTC
TRBV5-1	TRBJ2-7	TRBD1	-	CASSPQGQESYEQYF	TGCGCCAGCAGCCCACAAGGACAGGAATCCTACGAGCAGTACTTC
TRBV27	TRBJ1-5	-	-	CASSLRAPSNQPQHF	TGTGCCAGCAGTTTGAGGGCCCCTAGCAATCAGCCCCAGCATTTT
TRBV20-1	TRBJ2-1	-	few	CSAEPFSSYNEQFF	TGCAGTGCTGAGCCTTTTAGCTCCTACAATGAGCAGTTCTTC
TRBV3-1	TRBJ2-1	-	-	CASSLNLLEEQFF	TGTGCCAGCAGCCTGAACCTACTAGAGGAGCAGTTCTTC
TRBV5-4	TRBJ2-1	TRBD2	-	CASSLGGTSGSYNEQFF	TGTGCCAGCAGCTTGGGGGGGACTAGCGGGAGCTACAATGAGCAGTTCTTC
TRBV19	TRBJ2-7	-	-	CASSTLESRSFDEQYF	TGTGCCAGTAGTACCCTCGAGTCCCGGAGTTTTGACGAGCAGTACTTC
TRBV6-2/TRBV6-3	TRBJ2-6	-	-	CASVDSGANVLTF	TGTGCCAGCGTAGACTCTGGGGCCAACGTCCTGACTTTC
TRBV28	TRBJ1-2	-	few	CASSPGVGYGYTF	TGTGCCAGCAGTCCAGGGGTTGGCTATGGCTACACCTTC
TRBV6-1	TRBJ1-2	-	-	CASNRQPANYGYTF	TGTGCCAGCAATCGACAGCCAGCTAACTATGGCTACACCTTC
TRBV20-1	TRBJ2-3	TRBD1	-	CSATRQGGDTQYF	TGCAGTGCTACCCGACAGGGGGGAGATACGCAGTATTTT
TRBV20-1	TRBJ1-3	-	-	CSARDRMWGNTIYF	TGCAGTGCTAGAGATCGTATGTGGGGGAACACCATATATTTT
TRBV12-3/TRBV12-4	TRBJ1-2	-	-	CASSLGRAAGYTF	TGTGCCAGCAGTTTAGGCAGGGCGGCTGGCTACACCTTC
TRBV12-3/TRBV12-4	TRBJ2-5	-	many	CASRPLNQETQYF	TGTGCCAGCAGACCACTCAACCAAGAGACCCAGTACTTC
TRBV29-1	TRBJ1-2	-	few	CSVDGGIPGDGYTF	TGCAGCGTTGACGGCGGGATTCCCGGAGATGGCTACACCTTC
TRBV5-1	TRBJ2-7	TRBD2	-	CASRPLGGSPYEQYF	TGCGCCAGCAGGCCTCTGGGCGGGAGTCCGTACGAGCAGTACTTC
TRBV7-8	TRBJ2-1	TRBD2	-	CASSFAGGYNEQFF	TGTGCCAGCAGCTTTGCGGGAGGTTACAATGAGCAGTTCTTC
TRBV6-6	TRBJ1-2	-	few	CASSYSRQQAGYTF	TGTGCCAGCAGTTACTCGAGGCAGCAGGCTGGCTACACCTTC
TRBV5-1	TRBJ1-1	-	many	CASSTGQLNTEAFF	TGCGCCAGCAGCACAGGACAGTTGAACACTGAAGCTTTCTTT
TRBV28	TRBJ1-2	-	few	CASSFGGRNGYTF	TGTGCCAGCAGTTTTGGAGGACGGAATGGCTACACCTTC
TRBV14	TRBJ2-5	-	-	CASSSDSSVVWTQYF	TGTGCCAGCAGCTCGGACTCCTCGGTCGTGTGGACCCAGTACTTC
TRBV12-3/TRBV12-4	TRBJ2-5	-	many	CASSAVTGQGETQYF	TGTGCCAGCAGTGCCGTAACAGGCCAGGGAGAGACCCAGTACTTC
TRBV7-8	TRBJ1-1	-	-	CASSLGIEETFF	TGTGCCAGCAGCTTAGGGATAGAAGAAACTTTCTTT
TRBV5-1	TRBJ1-1	TRBD1	many	CATARDRGAEAFF	TGCGCCACCGCCCGGGACAGGGGAGCTGAAGCTTTCTTT
TRBV3-1	TRBJ2-2	-	few	CASSPGTFTGELFF	TGTGCCAGCAGTCCCGGGACGTTCACCGGGGAGCTGTTTTTT
TRBV7-9	TRBJ2-1	-	many	CASSLPPLASPHNEQFF	TGTGCCAGCAGCTTACCCCCTTTGGCGTCACCCCACAATGAGCAGTTCTTC
TRBV5-1	TRBJ2-3	-	-	CASSLHRADTQYF	TGCGCCAGCAGCTTGCATAGGGCAGATACGCAGTATTTT
TRBV4-1	TRBJ1-2	TRBD1	few	CASSQGKGQGASYGYTF	TGCGCCAGCAGCCAAGGGAAAGGACAGGGGGCCTCCTATGGCTACACCTTC
TRBV20-1	TRBJ2-3	-	-	CSAQDGGSSYTQYF	TGCAGTGCCCAGGACGGAGGTTCTTCGTATACGCAGTATTTT
TRBV3-1	TRBJ2-7	-	many	CASSQALGTEQYF	TGTGCCAGCAGCCAAGCCTTGGGGACCGAGCAGTACTTC